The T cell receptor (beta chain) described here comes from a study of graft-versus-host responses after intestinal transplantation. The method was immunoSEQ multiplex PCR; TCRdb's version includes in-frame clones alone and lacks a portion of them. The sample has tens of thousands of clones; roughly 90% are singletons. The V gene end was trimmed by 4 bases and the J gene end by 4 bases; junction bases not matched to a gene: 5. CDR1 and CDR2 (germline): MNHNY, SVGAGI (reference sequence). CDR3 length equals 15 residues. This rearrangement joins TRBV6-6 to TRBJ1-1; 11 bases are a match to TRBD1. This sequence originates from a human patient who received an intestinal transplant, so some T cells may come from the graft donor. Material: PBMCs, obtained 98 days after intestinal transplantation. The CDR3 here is CASSSRTGGTTEAFF. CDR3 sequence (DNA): TGTGCCAGCAGTTCAAGGACAGGGGGCACCACTGAAGCTTTCTTT.